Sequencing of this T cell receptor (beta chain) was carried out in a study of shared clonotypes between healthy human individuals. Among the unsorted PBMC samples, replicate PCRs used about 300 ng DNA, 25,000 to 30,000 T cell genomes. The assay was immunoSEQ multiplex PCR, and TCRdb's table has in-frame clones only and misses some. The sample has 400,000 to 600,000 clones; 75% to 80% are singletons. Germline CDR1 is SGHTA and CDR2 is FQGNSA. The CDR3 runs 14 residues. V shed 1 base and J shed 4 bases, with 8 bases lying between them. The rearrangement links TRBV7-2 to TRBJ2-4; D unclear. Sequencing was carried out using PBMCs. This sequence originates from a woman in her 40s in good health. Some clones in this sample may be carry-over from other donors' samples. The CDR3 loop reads CASSLGAEKNIQYF. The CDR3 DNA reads TGTGCCAGCAGCTTAGGGGCGGAAAAAAACATTCAGTACTTC.